The following is a T cell receptor (beta chain) sequence with its context. Its matching antigen is unknown. The entry originates in a study of cytomegalovirus exposure and HLA in healthy donors. Background on the study: Of over 350 genotyped donors, roughly 81% grouped in the Caucasian-associated ancestry cluster.

Study observations and caveats: Listed as cytomegalovirus-associated were over 150 TCR beta chains.

PCR employed 60 Vbeta and 13 Jbeta primers. Assay: immunoSEQ multiplex PCR; the TCRdb copy retains only in-frame clones and omits some. The sample lists 140,000 or so clones; 82% were seen once. CDR1 GTSNPN and CDR2 SVGIG come from the germline V gene (reference sequence). The CDR3 sequence is 12 residues long. V was shortened by 5 bases and J by 8 bases, with 13 bases between the two germline ends. The material sequenced was PBMCs. The receptor comes from a woman aged 55-69 years in good health and CMV-seropositive. The chain combines TRBV30 with TRBJ1-5, with D possibly being TRBD1 (5 bases). CDR3 sequence: CAWESAGEPQHF. The CDR3 DNA reads TGTGCCTGGGAGTCAGCGGGGGAGCCCCAGCATTTT. The entire variable domain, with the rest obtained from reference TRBV30 and TRBJ1-5, is as follows: SQTIHQWPATLVQPVGSPLSLECTVEGTSNPNLYWYRQAAGRGLQLLFYSVGIGQISSEVPQNLSASRPQDRQFILSSKKLLLSDSGFYLCAWESAGEPQHFGDGTRLSIL.